The 27 T cell receptor beta chains below all came from one sample that was sequenced in a study of shared clonotypes between healthy human individuals. Measured with immunoSEQ multiplex PCR; TCRdb has only the in-frame clones, and not every one. The sample contains over 400,000 clones, roughly 80% of which appear only once. The specimen sequenced was PBMCs. The source is a woman aged 40 to 50 in good health. Some clones in this sample may be carry-over from other donors' samples.

Details on this clone: Since a far larger clone is one base different, this is likely a read error. The chain uses TRBV30 and TRBJ2-5; D gene ambiguous. Per germline, CDR1 GTSNPN and CDR2 SVGIG (reference sequence). CDR3 length: 16 amino acids. Trimming cost V 5 bases and J 4 bases, with 23 bases left between them. The CDR3 sequence is CAWALDGVAIGETQYF. The CDR3 DNA sequence: TGTGCCTGGGCTCTTGATGGGGTAGCTATTGGAGAGACCCAGTACTTC.

This clone appeared once. A far larger clone is a single base away, which makes a read error likely. At the DNA level, this CDR3 is encoded by other sequences in the same sample as well. The chain couples TRBV5-6 to TRBJ1-2; 8 bases are a match to TRBD1. V gave up 4 bases and J gave up 1 base; unmatched junction bases: 9. Looked up from germline, CDR1 is SGHDT and CDR2 is YYEEEE. The CDR3 loop spans 16 amino acids. CDR3 nucleotides: TGTGCCAGCAGCCCGGACAGGGCTCTCCTTAACTATGGCTACACCTTC. It codes for CASSPDRALLNYGYTF. The full variable domain, with the rest looked up from reference TRBV5-6 and TRBJ1-2, is DAGVTQSPTHLIKTRGQQVTLRCSPKSGHDTVSWYQQALGQGPQFIFQYYEEEERQRGNFPDRFSGHQFPNYSSELNVNALLLGDSALYLCASSPDRALLNYGYTFGSGTRLTVV.

Concerning this clone itself: The sample has other DNA sequences that encode this CDR3 too. This chain links TRBV6-6 with TRBJ2-3; D not resolved. CDR3 length: 13 amino acids. Germline assignment: CDR1 MNHNY and CDR2 SVGAGI (reference sequence). CDR3 region: CASQGGPTDTQYF. Written as DNA, the CDR3 is TGTGCATCTCAAGGCGGACCAACAGATACGCAGTATTTT.

As for this clone: With only one base between it and a far larger clone, this is likely a read error. The V call is TRBV10-2, the J call TRBJ1-2, with 7 bases that match TRBD1. After removal of 2 bases from V and 10 bases from J, the junction contained 13 bases not matched to a gene. The CDR3 loop spans 15 amino acids. From germline, CDR1 is WSHSY and CDR2 SAAADI. In DNA form, the CDR3 reads TGCGCCAGCAGTGAGGGACAGGTGTTATCCAGACTCTACACCTTC. Translated, it gives CASSEGQVLSRLYTF.

This clone was seen more than once but under ten times. A far larger clone is only one base removed, so a read error is likely. The identical CDR3 is also encoded by other nucleotide sequences in the sample. The rearrangement links TRBV30 to TRBJ1-1; the D is unclear. Germline assignment: CDR1 GTSNPN and CDR2 SVGIG (reference sequence). CDR3 size: 16 residues. As DNA, the CDR3 is TGTGCCTGGAGTGTACCGTCCCCTTCGGGGAACACTGAAGCTTTATTT. It specifies CAWSVPSPSGNTEALF. Looking up the rest from reference TRBV30 and TRBJ1-1 gives the full variable domain: SQTIHQWPATLVQPVGSPLSLECTVEGTSNPNLYWYRQAAGRGLQLLFYSVGIGQISSEVPQNLSASRPQDRQFILSSKKLLLSDSGFYLCAWSVPSPSGNTEALFGQGTRLTVV.

This clone was seen a handful of times. This chain connects TRBV6-6 to TRBJ2-3; D gene unclear. V was cut by 6 bases and J by 3 bases, with 7 bases left in between. Germline V CDR1 and CDR2: MNHNY, SVGAGI (reference sequence). CDR3 size: 12 residues. The CDR3 here is CASSPRTDTQYF. The DNA of the CDR3 is TGTGCCAGCAGCCCCAGGACAGATACGCAGTATTTT.

Written as DNA, the CDR3 is TGTGCCAGCAGCTTGGGTCCGGGTCCGTCCTACGAGCAGTACTTC. It codes for CASSLGPGPSYEQYF. The chain combines TRBV5-4 with TRBJ2-7; D uncertain. The CDR3 has 15 residues. Trimming took off 0 bases at V and 1 base at J, with 11 bases between the two ends. The V gene's germline CDR1 is SGHNT and CDR2 YYREEE (reference sequence).

Points on this clone: A far larger clone is a single base away, which makes a read error likely. Different DNA sequences within this sample yield the same CDR3. The rearrangement links TRBV20-1 to TRBJ1-2, with D possibly TRBD1 on 5 matching bases. The CDR3 is 11 residues long. The V gene's germline CDR1 is DFQATT and CDR2 SNEGSKA (reference sequence). CDR3 residues: CRTQRGDGYTF. The CDR3 coding sequence is TGCAGGACCCAACGGGGGGACGGCTACACCTTT.

The chain recombines TRBV12-5 with TRBJ2-3; TRBD1 aligns across 7 bases. This CDR3 spans 15 amino acids. The J segment lost 3 bases and the V segment lost 3 bases, leaving 6 bases of the junction unmatched. Germline assignment: CDR1 LGHNT and CDR2 FRNRAP. CDR3 in DNA: TGTGCTAGTGGTTTAGAGACAGGGCGGACAGATACGCAGTATTTT. Translated, it gives CASGLETGRTDTQYF.

This clone has only one observation. This chain connects TRBV6-5 to TRBJ2-5; tentatively, D is TRBD1 (5 bases). Trimming pared 2 bases from V and 4 bases from J, leaving 11 bases between. Germline V gene lookup returns CDR1 MNHEY and CDR2 SVGAGI. The length of the CDR3 is 14 residues. CDR3 sequence reads: CASSYRTSLETQYF. CDR3 DNA: TGTGCCAGCAGTTACCGGACATCGCTAGAGACCCAGTACTTC.

CDR3 sequence (DNA): TGTGCCAGCAGTCTGACAGGGAATAGCAATCAGCCCCAGCATTTT. Translation gives CASSLTGNSNQPQHF. The J gene is TRBJ1-5, the V gene TRBV28; 7 nucleotides match TRBD1. Germline CDR1 reads MDHEN; CDR2 reads SYDVKM. CDR3 length: 15 residues. V trimming: 5 bases; J trimming: 0 bases; junction bases outside the gene matches: 4.

This clone was detected many times. V gene TRBV6-4 combines with J gene TRBJ2-4, with D tentatively TRBD1 (6 bases). V was trimmed by 2 bases and J by 0 bases, leaving 11 bases between them. This CDR3 spans 16 amino acids. Germline V gives CDR1 MRHNA, CDR2 SNTAGT. CDR3 region: CASSDPDSLAKNIQYF. The CDR3, as DNA: TGTGCCAGCAGTGACCCGGACAGCCTAGCCAAAAACATTCAGTACTTC.

The table lists this clone with a count of one. The chain links TRBV18 to TRBJ2-3; 9 nucleotides match TRBD1. The germline gives CDR1 KGHSH, CDR2 LQKENI. The CDR3 spans 13 residues. V shed 8 bases, J shed 5 bases, and the junction held 5 bases outside the gene matches. CDR3: CASLQGAEDTQYF. The CDR3 region has the DNA TGTGCCAGCCTACAGGGGGCCGAAGATACGCAGTATTTT.

The rearrangement uses TRBV6-1 and TRBJ1-3; D remains unclear. Germline CDR1 MNHNS, CDR2 SASEGT. The CDR3 spans 14 residues. The V and J ends lost 8 bases and 2 bases respectively, with 13 bases between them. CDR3: CASAPSRTGNTIYF. The CDR3 region has the DNA TGTGCCAGCGCTCCTAGTAGAACTGGAAACACCATATATTTT.

A word on this clone: Since no conserved phenylalanine or tryptophan closes the CDR3, a read error is the likely cause. The CDR3 loop is CASSDPPGQGNHGYTS. CDR3 nucleotides: TGTGCCAGCAGTGATCCACCGGGACAGGGGAACCACGGCTACACCTCC. The chain recombines TRBV6-1 with TRBJ1-2, with 10 bases matching TRBD1. The CDR3 runs to 16 residues. The V gene's germline CDR1 is MNHNS and CDR2 SASEGT. Trimming at V came to 3 bases and at J to 8 bases, leaving 12 bases not matched to a gene.

CDR3 region: CASSQDPRAGELFF. Here the CDR3 DNA reads TGCGCCAGCAGCCAGGATCCCCGGGCCGGGGAGCTGTTTTTT. The V and J genes are TRBV5-1 and TRBJ2-2; the D is unclear. Germline CDR1 is SGHRS and CDR2 is YFSETQ. Trimming took off 4 bases at V and 6 bases at J, with 13 bases between the two ends. The CDR3 has 14 residues.

The chain recombines TRBV7-2 with TRBJ2-3; D may be TRBD1 (6 bases). Trimming cost V 3 bases and J 4 bases, with 14 bases left between them. The length of the CDR3 is 15 residues. Per germline, CDR1 SGHTA and CDR2 FQGNSA. CDR3 nucleotides: TGTGCCAGCAGCTTTGGCCAGGGGCGATCAGATACGCAGTATTTT. Amino acids: CASSFGQGRSDTQYF.

This clone was seen a handful of times. This chain connects TRBV5-4 to TRBJ2-1, with D perhaps being TRBD1 or TRBD2 (5 bases each). Trimming removed 5 bases from V and 7 bases from J, with 19 bases in between. The CDR3 loop spans 15 amino acids. CDR1 is SGHNT, CDR2 YYREEE, per germline (reference sequence). The CDR3 reads CASRTGTEIWNEQFF. The CDR3 DNA is TGTGCCAGCAGGACTGGGACCGAGATTTGGAATGAGCAGTTCTTC. The entire variable domain, with the rest obtained from reference TRBV5-4 and TRBJ2-1, is as follows: ETGVTQSPTHLIKTRGQQVTLRCSSQSGHNTVSWYQQALGQGPQFIFQYYREEENGRGNFPPRFSGLQFPNYSSELNVNALELDDSALYLCASRTGTEIWNEQFFGPGTRLTVL.

This chain joins TRBV28 and TRBJ2-5, with 8 bases matching TRBD2. CDR3 length equals 14 residues. Germline V gene data show CDR1 as MDHEN and CDR2 as SYDVKM. J was trimmed by 4 bases and V by 8 bases; bases with no gene match: 9. The CDR3 DNA is TGTGCCAGCCAAGGACCAGCGGGAGTAGAGACCCAGTACTTC. Its protein is CASQGPAGVETQYF.

The gene calls are TRBV18 and TRBJ2-6; weak D call: TRBD2 (5 bases). This CDR3 comprises 15 residues. Germline V gives CDR1 KGHSH, CDR2 LQKENI. Trimming took 3 bases from V and 5 from J, leaving 11 bases between them. The CDR3 DNA sequence: TGTGCCAGCTCACCCGCCGGGGTGAGGGCCAACGTCCTGACTTTC. Protein product: CASSPAGVRANVLTF.

V gene TRBV4-1 combines with J gene TRBJ1-5, with TRBD1 as a possible D gene (5 bases). The V and J ends lost 4 bases and 0 bases respectively, with 10 bases between them. CDR1 and CDR2 (germline): MGHRA, YSYEKL. CDR3 length: 15 residues. The CDR3 nucleotides are TGCGCCAGCAGCCGGGACGGGGCTAGCAATCAGCCCCAGCATTTT. Translation: CASSRDGASNQPQHF.

Points on this clone: A single base is all that separates this from a far larger clone, so a read error is likely. The chain joins TRBV13 to TRBJ2-7, with a possible D match to TRBD1 (5 bases). From germline, CDR1 is PRHDT and CDR2 FYEKMQ (reference sequence). The CDR3 loop spans 14 amino acids. Deletions cut 4 bases from V and 1 base from J, with 11 bases between. CDR3 region: CASSSWTPSYEQYF. For the CDR3, the DNA is TGTGCCAGCAGCTCTTGGACACCTTCCTACGAGCAGTACTTC.

With respect to this clone: This is likely an artifact of a read error, given a far larger clone one base away. This chain links TRBV5-6 with TRBJ1-1, with D possibly TRBD1 on 5 matching bases. Trimming shortened V by 3 bases and J by 3 bases, and 15 bases separated the two germline ends. This CDR3 region has 15 residues. Germline values: CDR1 SGHDT, CDR2 YYEEEE. In DNA, the CDR3 is TGTGCCAGCAGCTATGGGCAGGGCCGTGACACTGAAGCTTTCTTT. Its protein is CASSYGQGRDTEAFF.

The rearrangement joins TRBV11-3 to TRBJ2-1; maybe TRBD2 (6 bases). Germline CDR1 and CDR2: SGHNT and YENEEA. Deletions cut 5 bases from V and 5 bases from J, with 13 bases between. The CDR3 contains 14 residues. CDR3 residues: CASSPGLSNNEQFF. The CDR3 bases are TGTGCCAGCAGCCCGGGACTTTCTAACAATGAGCAGTTCTTC.

The chain couples TRBV5-1 to TRBJ1-1; D possibly corresponds to TRBD1 (6 bases). The CDR3 totals 16 residues. The V gene lost 4 bases and the J gene lost 5 bases, with 21 bases spanning the gap. In germline, CDR1 is SGHRS, CDR2 YFSETQ. The CDR3 DNA sequence: TGCGCCAGCAGCCTAGGGGGGCATTATGTTTTTACTGAAGCTTTCTTT. Its translation is CASSLGGHYVFTEAFF.

The V and J genes are TRBV5-1 and TRBJ2-7; 12 bases are shared with TRBD1. After removal of 5 bases from V and 5 bases from J, the junction contained 8 bases not matched to a gene. The CDR3 has 15 residues. Germline CDR1 and CDR2: SGHRS and YFSETQ. The CDR3 loop is CASSNTGTGGDEQYF. CDR3 DNA: TGCGCCAGCAGTAACACCGGGACAGGGGGCGACGAGCAGTACTTC.

Regarding this clone: A far more abundant clone sits one base away, making this likely a read error. J is TRBJ2-7 and V is TRBV6-6; D remains ambiguous. With 5 bases removed from V and 2 bases from J, the gap between germline ends came to 7 bases. CDR3 size: 12 residues. Per the germline V gene, CDR1 is MNHNY and CDR2 is SVGAGI (reference sequence). CDR3 amino acids: CASSDLPYEQYF. CDR3 DNA sequence: TGTGCCAGCAGTGATTTGCCCTACGAGCAGTACTTC.